The present TCR beta chain was sequenced within a study of CXCR3-negative and CXCR3-positive naive CD8 T cells. General study results and limits: When CXCR3-positive naive cells were set against CXCR3-negative naive cells, the former had more hydrophobic TRB CDR3s.

The germline V gene has CDR1 SGHRS and CDR2 YFSETQ. The CDR3 has 15 residues. As concerns this clonotype: Its antigen is unidentified.

The authors prepared UMI-labeled TRB cDNA libraries by 5' RACE. TCRdb re-called the 5' RACE reads and shows each CDR3 protein once, DNA omitted. The sample holds 41,000 or so distinct CDR3 sequences. The sequence derives from a human donor in good health. Some clones in this sample may be carry-over from other donors' samples. Material: naive CXCR3- CD8+ T cells from blood. The sample's subset: CD45RO-CCR7+CD27+CD95- naive CD8+ T cells lacking CXCR3 (TNR3-). V and J are TRBV5-1 and TRBJ2-1; TCRdb calls TRBD1, which cannot be checked without DNA. This chain's CDR3 is CASSKTGTTYNEQFF.